These T cell receptor beta chains were read from a single sample in a study of blood T cell repertoires in COVID-19. Using immunoSEQ multiplex PCR, the repertoire was profiled, and TCRdb retains in-frame clones only, with some absent. The table has approximately 99,000 clones, around 79% seen once; the top ten hold 15% to 20%. The sequenced sample was peripheral blood. The source is a woman at least 80 years old with active or convalescent COVID-19. Both conserved end residues are part of each CDR3. The order of the fields is CDR3 DNA, CDR3 protein, D gene, J gene, V gene, clone size. D genes are given only for firm matches. Some rows mark clone size as missing; the rest say once, few, many or name a class of expanded clone.

cdr3_nt: TGTGCCATCAGTGGCGGGGACAGGGGGGACGAGCAGTACTTC
cdr3_aa: CAISGGDRGDEQYF
d_call: TRBD1
j_call: TRBJ2-7
v_call: TRBV10-3
clone_size: -

cdr3_nt: TGTGCCAGTAGTATAGAACGGACAGGGAGGAGACTGTCTGAAGCTTTCTTT
cdr3_aa: CASSIERTGRRLSEAFF
d_call: TRBD1
j_call: TRBJ1-1
v_call: TRBV19
clone_size: -

cdr3_nt: TGTGCCAGCAGTTACGAACTAGTCCGTCCCTACAATGAGCAGTTCTTC
cdr3_aa: CASSYELVRPYNEQFF
d_call: -
j_call: TRBJ2-1
v_call: TRBV6-4
clone_size: few

cdr3_nt: TGTGCCAGCAGTTCAACCTCAAGAGGTCCGAACGAGCAGTACTTC
cdr3_aa: CASSSTSRGPNEQYF
d_call: -
j_call: TRBJ2-7
v_call: TRBV28
clone_size: -

cdr3_nt: TGTGCCAGCAGCCAAGATGGGACTCCCCACGAGACCCAGTACTTC
cdr3_aa: CASSQDGTPHETQYF
d_call: -
j_call: TRBJ2-5
v_call: TRBV4-2
clone_size: -

cdr3_nt: TGTGCCAGCAGTCGGGACTCCGTGGGGGAGCTGTTTTTT
cdr3_aa: CASSRDSVGELFF
d_call: -
j_call: TRBJ2-2
v_call: TRBV6-2/TRBV6-3
clone_size: -

cdr3_nt: TGTGCCAGCAGCGTGGAGGGGGCCATGGAGACCCAGTACTTC
cdr3_aa: CASSVEGAMETQYF
d_call: -
j_call: TRBJ2-5
v_call: TRBV9
clone_size: few

cdr3_nt: TGTGCCAGCAGCCACACTAGCGGGAGGGAAGAGACCCAGTACTTC
cdr3_aa: CASSHTSGREETQYF
d_call: TRBD2
j_call: TRBJ2-5
v_call: TRBV11-1
clone_size: -

cdr3_nt: TGTGCCAGCAGTGCGACAGGGTTGGGGCAGCCCCAGCATTTT
cdr3_aa: CASSATGLGQPQHF
d_call: TRBD1
j_call: TRBJ1-5
v_call: TRBV2
clone_size: -

cdr3_nt: TGTGCCAGCCGGAAACAGGGGGCAAGTGGAAACACCATATATTTT
cdr3_aa: CASRKQGASGNTIYF
d_call: TRBD1
j_call: TRBJ1-3
v_call: TRBV6-5
clone_size: -

cdr3_nt: TGTGCCAGCAGTCCGGACAGCTTCTATCAGCCCCAGCATTTT
cdr3_aa: CASSPDSFYQPQHF
d_call: -
j_call: TRBJ1-5
v_call: TRBV27
clone_size: -

cdr3_nt: TGTGCCAGCAGTTCCTCGGGACAGGGGTTGGATGGCTACACCTTC
cdr3_aa: CASSSSGQGLDGYTF
d_call: TRBD1
j_call: TRBJ1-2
v_call: TRBV28
clone_size: -

cdr3_nt: TGTGCCACCAGCAGAGATGTCCAGGCCACAGATACGCAGTATTTT
cdr3_aa: CATSRDVQATDTQYF
d_call: -
j_call: TRBJ2-3
v_call: TRBV15
clone_size: -

cdr3_nt: TGTGCCTGGAGTGTACAGGGGTGGGAGCAGTACTTC
cdr3_aa: CAWSVQGWEQYF
d_call: TRBD1
j_call: TRBJ2-7
v_call: TRBV30
clone_size: -

cdr3_nt: TGCAGCGCCTCTTTTCTAGCGGGAGAAGGCAATGAGCAGTTCTTC
cdr3_aa: CSASFLAGEGNEQFF
d_call: TRBD2
j_call: TRBJ2-1
v_call: TRBV29-1
clone_size: -

cdr3_nt: TGTGCTAGCAGCTTGGAAATCGGTAATACGCAGTATTTT
cdr3_aa: CASSLEIGNTQYF
d_call: -
j_call: TRBJ2-3
v_call: TRBV5-1
clone_size: -

cdr3_nt: TGTGCCAGCAGTTACAGGCGGGAGGGCCTAGGGCTGTTTTTT
cdr3_aa: CASSYRREGLGLFF
d_call: TRBD2
j_call: TRBJ2-2
v_call: TRBV6-5
clone_size: once

cdr3_nt: TGCAGTGCCAGGGTGGGAGAAAAACTGTTTTTT
cdr3_aa: CSARVGEKLFF
d_call: -
j_call: TRBJ1-4
v_call: TRBV20-1
clone_size: -

cdr3_nt: TGTGCCAGCAGCGTTATCACAGGGGGCGATACCGGGGAGCTGTTTTTT
cdr3_aa: CASSVITGGDTGELFF
d_call: TRBD1
j_call: TRBJ2-2
v_call: TRBV9
clone_size: -

cdr3_nt: TGTGCCATCGCGGGACTAGCGGGAACCTACGAGCAGTACTTC
cdr3_aa: CAIAGLAGTYEQYF
d_call: TRBD2
j_call: TRBJ2-7
v_call: TRBV10-3
clone_size: -

cdr3_nt: TGTGCCAGCAGCTTGACAGGCGAGCAGTACTTC
cdr3_aa: CASSLTGEQYF
d_call: -
j_call: TRBJ2-7
v_call: TRBV5-6
clone_size: few

cdr3_nt: TGTGCCAGCAGTGAAAACGGGGCTGGGGCCAACGTCCTGACTTTC
cdr3_aa: CASSENGAGANVLTF
d_call: -
j_call: TRBJ2-6
v_call: TRBV2
clone_size: -

cdr3_nt: TGTGCCAGCAGGCCCCGTGGGACAGGGGTCAACGAGCAGTACTTC
cdr3_aa: CASRPRGTGVNEQYF
d_call: TRBD1
j_call: TRBJ2-7
v_call: TRBV28
clone_size: -

cdr3_nt: TGTGCCAGCAGTGAATGGGGGGGTAACGAGCAGTACTTC
cdr3_aa: CASSEWGGNEQYF
d_call: TRBD2
j_call: TRBJ2-7
v_call: TRBV25-1
clone_size: -

cdr3_nt: TGTGCCAGCAGTTTCTCCTCCCGGCAGGGAGAAGCTTTCTTT
cdr3_aa: CASSFSSRQGEAFF
d_call: -
j_call: TRBJ1-1
v_call: TRBV28
clone_size: -

cdr3_nt: TGTGCCAGCAGCTTCCTGAGGAACACTGAAGCTTTCTTT
cdr3_aa: CASSFLRNTEAFF
d_call: -
j_call: TRBJ1-1
v_call: TRBV5-1
clone_size: -

cdr3_nt: TGTGCCACCAGTGATCGGACCAACAGGGGAGCGAGCGGGAGGGCCGGGATTTACAATGAGCAGTTCTTC
cdr3_aa: CATSDRTNRGASGRAGIYNEQFF
d_call: TRBD2
j_call: TRBJ2-1
v_call: TRBV24-1
clone_size: -

cdr3_nt: TGTGCCACCCAGTCGGCTAGCGGGAGGGAGGGGTACAATGAGCAGTTCTTC
cdr3_aa: CATQSASGREGYNEQFF
d_call: TRBD2
j_call: TRBJ2-1
v_call: TRBV27
clone_size: -

cdr3_nt: TGTGCCAGCAGTAAGGGACAGGGATCGAACACTGAAGCTTTCTTT
cdr3_aa: CASSKGQGSNTEAFF
d_call: TRBD1
j_call: TRBJ1-1
v_call: TRBV27
clone_size: few

cdr3_nt: TGTGCCAGCAGTTTTTCGACAGGGACCTACGAGCAGTACTTC
cdr3_aa: CASSFSTGTYEQYF
d_call: TRBD1
j_call: TRBJ2-7
v_call: TRBV27
clone_size: once

cdr3_nt: TGTGCCAGTAGTAGCGGGAGGGCCTACGAGCAGTACTTC
cdr3_aa: CASSSGRAYEQYF
d_call: TRBD2
j_call: TRBJ2-7
v_call: TRBV19
clone_size: -

cdr3_nt: TGTGCCAGCAGCCCCTTACAGGGGGCTTGGTATGGCTACACCTTC
cdr3_aa: CASSPLQGAWYGYTF
d_call: TRBD1
j_call: TRBJ1-2
v_call: TRBV25-1
clone_size: once

cdr3_nt: TGTGCCAGCAGGCGTGCTATGAACACTGAAGCTTTCTTT
cdr3_aa: CASRRAMNTEAFF
d_call: -
j_call: TRBJ1-1
v_call: TRBV11-2
clone_size: few

cdr3_nt: TGTGCCAGCAGCGTAACCAGCGGGACTCCCTCACAGCAGTTCTTC
cdr3_aa: CASSVTSGTPSQQFF
d_call: TRBD2
j_call: TRBJ2-1
v_call: TRBV9
clone_size: -

cdr3_nt: TGTGCCAGCAGCGTTGGACAGGGGGCGCACACCGGGGAGCTGTTTTTT
cdr3_aa: CASSVGQGAHTGELFF
d_call: TRBD1
j_call: TRBJ2-2
v_call: TRBV9
clone_size: -

cdr3_nt: TGTGCCAGCAGCGTAAGATTAGTATCCGGGAATGAGCAGTTCTTC
cdr3_aa: CASSVRLVSGNEQFF
d_call: -
j_call: TRBJ2-1
v_call: TRBV9
clone_size: -

cdr3_nt: TGTGCCAGCAGCTTGGGCCCGGACAGCCCCTACGAGCAGTACTTC
cdr3_aa: CASSLGPDSPYEQYF
d_call: -
j_call: TRBJ2-7
v_call: TRBV5-4
clone_size: -

cdr3_nt: TGTGCCAGCAGCCAACTAGCGGACTCCTACAATGAGCAGTTCTTC
cdr3_aa: CASSQLADSYNEQFF
d_call: TRBD2
j_call: TRBJ2-1
v_call: TRBV7-3
clone_size: -

cdr3_nt: TGCAGCGTTGGACAGCGCGAGCAGTTCTTC
cdr3_aa: CSVGQREQFF
d_call: -
j_call: TRBJ2-1
v_call: TRBV29-1
clone_size: -

cdr3_nt: TGTGCCAGCAGTCGGGGGTTTGGAAGCGAGCAGTACTTC
cdr3_aa: CASSRGFGSEQYF
d_call: -
j_call: TRBJ2-7
v_call: TRBV27
clone_size: -

cdr3_nt: TGTGCCAGCAGCCTACCATTCAATCAGCCCCAGCATTTT
cdr3_aa: CASSLPFNQPQHF
d_call: -
j_call: TRBJ1-5
v_call: TRBV7-2
clone_size: once

cdr3_nt: TGTGCCACCCTAAATGGCAGGACTAGTAAGAATGAGCAGTTCTTC
cdr3_aa: CATLNGRTSKNEQFF
d_call: TRBD2
j_call: TRBJ2-1
v_call: TRBV6-5
clone_size: -

cdr3_nt: TGTGCCAGCAGTTCACAGGAGACTAGAGGTGAGCAGTTCTTC
cdr3_aa: CASSSQETRGEQFF
d_call: -
j_call: TRBJ2-1
v_call: TRBV6-5
clone_size: -

cdr3_nt: TGTGCCAGCAGTTCGTATTTGGGTCAGGGAGGAGAAAAACTGTTTTTT
cdr3_aa: CASSSYLGQGGEKLFF
d_call: -
j_call: TRBJ1-4
v_call: TRBV7-9
clone_size: many

cdr3_nt: TGTGCCAGCAGCCCCCGGGCTAGCGCCGCCTCTGAGCAGTACTTC
cdr3_aa: CASSPRASAASEQYF
d_call: -
j_call: TRBJ2-7
v_call: TRBV2
clone_size: once

cdr3_nt: TGCGCCAGCAGGGTTCTGAGCCAAGAGACCCAGTACTTC
cdr3_aa: CASRVLSQETQYF
d_call: -
j_call: TRBJ2-5
v_call: TRBV5-1
clone_size: -

cdr3_nt: TGTGCCAGCAGCCCAGGACAGAGCATCACTGAAGCTTTCTTT
cdr3_aa: CASSPGQSITEAFF
d_call: -
j_call: TRBJ1-1
v_call: TRBV11-3
clone_size: few

cdr3_nt: TGTGCCAGCAGCTTGCGCGACGAGCAGTACTTC
cdr3_aa: CASSLRDEQYF
d_call: -
j_call: TRBJ2-7
v_call: TRBV11-2
clone_size: -

cdr3_nt: TGTGCCAGCAGCCAAGTCGGGACATATAATTCACCCCTCCACTTT
cdr3_aa: CASSQVGTYNSPLHF
d_call: -
j_call: TRBJ1-6
v_call: TRBV4-2
clone_size: -